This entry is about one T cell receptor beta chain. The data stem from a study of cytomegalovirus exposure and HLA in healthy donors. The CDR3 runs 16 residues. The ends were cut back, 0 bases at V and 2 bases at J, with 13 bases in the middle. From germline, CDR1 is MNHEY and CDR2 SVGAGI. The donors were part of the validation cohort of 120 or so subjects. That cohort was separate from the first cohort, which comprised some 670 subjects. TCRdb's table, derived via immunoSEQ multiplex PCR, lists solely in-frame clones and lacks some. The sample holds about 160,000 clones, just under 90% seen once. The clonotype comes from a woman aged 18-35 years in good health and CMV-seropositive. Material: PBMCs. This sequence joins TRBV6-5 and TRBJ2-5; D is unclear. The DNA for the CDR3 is TGTGCCAGCAGTTACTCGTACGCTACAGTACAAGAGACCCAGTACTTC. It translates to CASSYSYATVQETQYF.